Listed below are T cell receptor beta chains from one sample, sequenced in a study of control samples from healthy donors and cancer patients. The method was immunoSEQ multiplex PCR; TCRdb's version includes in-frame clones alone and lacks a portion of them. The repertoire holds 140,000 to 150,000 clones, with 80% to 95% as singletons. The sample consisted of blood. These receptors all come from a man between 18 and 35 years old in good health. Each CDR3 is given with its conserved first and last residue. The D gene is left open where the match is weak. A row's size may be missing; if present it is once, few, many or a size class.

V gene	clone size	D gene	J gene	CDR3 protein	CDR3 DNA
TRBV11-2	NA	TRBD1	TRBJ2-5	CASSLDQWDRVGETQYF	TGTGCCAGCAGCTTAGATCAGTGGGACAGGGTAGGGGAGACCCAGTACTTC
TRBV7-2	NA	TRBD2	TRBJ2-3	CASSLSGVTSTDTQYF	TGTGCCAGCAGCTTAAGCGGGGTAACTAGCACAGATACGCAGTATTTT
TRBV11-2	NA	NA	TRBJ2-3	CASSSAGGETTDTQYF	TGTGCCAGCAGCTCCGCTGGCGGAGAGACCACAGATACGCAGTATTTT
TRBV11-3	NA	NA	TRBJ1-3	CASSLGTGNTIYF	TGTGCCAGCAGCTTAGGGACCGGAAACACCATATATTTT
TRBV5-4	NA	NA	TRBJ1-3	CASSFGVFAGNTIYF	TGTGCCAGCAGCTTTGGGGTATTTGCTGGAAACACCATATATTTT
TRBV28	NA	TRBD1	TRBJ1-4	CASKTGPGEKLFF	TGTGCCAGTAAGACAGGGCCGGGTGAAAAACTGTTTTTT
TRBV5-4	NA	NA	TRBJ2-1	CASSLVRDEQFF	TGTGCCAGCAGCTTGGTAAGGGATGAGCAGTTCTTC
TRBV5-4	large	NA	TRBJ2-3	CASSTEGGTDTQYF	TGTGCCAGCAGCACCGAGGGGGGCACAGATACGCAGTATTTT
TRBV7-2	NA	NA	TRBJ2-7	CASSLGVQVNYEQYF	TGTGCCAGCAGCTTAGGAGTACAGGTGAACTACGAGCAGTACTTC
TRBV7-2	NA	NA	TRBJ2-7	CASSFTYSSYEQYF	TGTGCCAGCAGCTTCACTTATAGCTCCTACGAGCAGTACTTC
TRBV11-3	NA	NA	TRBJ1-4	CASSPGPDEKLFF	TGTGCCAGCAGCCCGGGGCCGGATGAAAAACTGTTTTTT
TRBV30	NA	NA	TRBJ1-6	CAWSVRGWGSPLHF	TGTGCCTGGAGTGTACGGGGCTGGGGTTCACCCCTCCACTTT
TRBV3-1/TRBV3-2	NA	NA	TRBJ1-6	CASSQSDSRLHPPHF	TGTGCCAGCAGCCAATCTGACAGCAGACTTCATCCCCCCCACTTT
TRBV7-2	NA	NA	TRBJ2-1	CASSFWSRGSRNEQFF	TGTGCCAGCAGCTTTTGGAGCAGGGGCTCGAGGAATGAGCAGTTCTTC
TRBV7-8	NA	NA	TRBJ1-5	CASSQWVRGNQPQHF	TGTGCCAGCAGCCAATGGGTAAGGGGGAATCAGCCCCAGCATTTT
TRBV20-1	NA	NA	TRBJ2-1	CSASYGSVYNEQFF	TGCAGTGCTAGTTACGGGAGCGTCTACAATGAGCAGTTCTTC
TRBV7-8	NA	NA	TRBJ1-1	CASSLGGTIRNF	TGTGCCAGCAGCTTAGGGGGGACCATACGAAACTTT
TRBV3-1/TRBV3-2	few	NA	TRBJ2-7	CASSPRQGGTYEQYF	TGTGCCAGCAGCCCTCGCCAGGGGGGAACTTACGAGCAGTACTTC
TRBV11-2	NA	NA	TRBJ2-2	CASSLVGGPNTGELFF	TGTGCCAGCAGCTTAGTCGGTGGCCCGAACACCGGGGAGCTGTTTTTT
TRBV16	NA	NA	TRBJ1-3	CASSQSVARPGNTIYF	TGTGCCAGCAGCCAATCGGTGGCGAGGCCTGGAAACACCATATATTTT
TRBV6-5	NA	NA	TRBJ2-7	CATKGSAYEQYF	TGTGCCACAAAGGGCTCCGCCTACGAGCAGTACTTC
TRBV6-5	NA	TRBD2	TRBJ2-3	CASSRLREADTQYF	TGTGCCAGCAGTCGACTCCGGGAGGCAGATACGCAGTATTTT
TRBV21-1	few	NA	TRBJ2-7	CASSKGITSRECPYEQYF	TGTGCCAGCAGCAAAGGTATCACTTCGCGGGAGTGCCCCTACGAGCAGTACTTC
TRBV10-3	NA	NA	TRBJ1-5	CAIQGQASNQPQHF	TGTGCCATACAGGGTCAAGCGAGCAATCAGCCCCAGCATTTT
TRBV5-1	NA	NA	TRBJ2-1	CASSLEPGASGEQFF	TGCGCCAGCAGCTTAGAACCGGGGGCCTCTGGGGAGCAGTTCTTC
TRBV30	once	NA	TRBJ2-3	CAWSVRGAADTQYF	TGTGCCTGGAGTGTCCGCGGGGCCGCAGATACGCAGTATTTT
TRBV6-5	NA	NA	TRBJ1-3	CAEGERGNTIYF	TGTGCCGAGGGGGAGAGGGGAAACACCATATATTTT
TRBV7-2	NA	NA	TRBJ1-6	CASSLGRLPSSPLHF	TGTGCCAGCAGCTTAGGGCGGCTGCCGAGTTCACCCCTCCACTTT
TRBV6-5	NA	NA	TRBJ2-7	CASSPWTAGTYEQYF	TGTGCCAGCAGTCCATGGACAGCCGGCACCTACGAGCAGTACTTC
TRBV28	NA	NA	TRBJ2-3	CASRLDRSLETDTQYF	TGTGCCAGCAGACTAGACAGAAGTTTGGAGACAGATACGCAGTATTTT
TRBV5-1	NA	NA	TRBJ2-3	CASALESARADTQYF	TGCGCCAGCGCCCTCGAGTCCGCCCGGGCAGATACGCAGTATTTT
TRBV5-1	few	NA	TRBJ1-6	CASSLFLNEGNGSPLHF	TGCGCCAGCAGCTTGTTTCTCAACGAAGGGAATGGATCACCCCTCCACTTT
TRBV5-6	NA	NA	TRBJ1-5	CASSFWGSNQPQHF	TGTGCCAGCAGCTTTTGGGGTAGCAATCAGCCCCAGCATTTT
TRBV5-4	NA	NA	TRBJ1-6	CASRRQANSPLHF	TGTGCCAGCAGGCGACAGGCTAATTCACCCCTCCACTTT
TRBV2	NA	TRBD1	TRBJ2-7	CASKNGTGAPYEQYF	TGTGCCAGCAAAAACGGGACAGGGGCTCCCTACGAGCAGTACTTC
TRBV30	NA	NA	TRBJ2-7	CAWRAGAEQYF	TGTGCCTGGAGGGCGGGGGCCGAGCAGTACTTC
TRBV3-1/TRBV3-2	NA	NA	TRBJ2-6	CASSDSGANVLTF	TGTGCCAGCAGCGACTCTGGGGCCAACGTCCTGACTTTC
TRBV19	once	TRBD1	TRBJ1-1	CASSIVGEPGGPNTEAFF	TGTGCCAGTAGTATCGTAGGCGAGCCAGGGGGCCCGAACACTGAAGCTTTCTTT
TRBV30	NA	NA	TRBJ1-2	CAWSVHRHGLVYGYTF	TGTGCCTGGAGTGTACACCGACACGGTTTAGTCTATGGCTACACCTTC
TRBV4-2	NA	NA	TRBJ1-1	CASSQDGVRNTEAFF	TGTGCCAGCAGCCAAGACGGAGTTAGGAACACTGAAGCTTTCTTT
TRBV7-2	NA	NA	TRBJ2-7	CASSLAAPGGEQYF	TGTGCCAGCAGCTTAGCGGCCCCCGGGGGCGAGCAGTACTTC
TRBV4-3	NA	NA	TRBJ2-3	CASSQSLGGAKENTQYF	TGCGCCAGCAGCCAATCATTAGGGGGAGCCAAAGAGAATACGCAGTATTTT
TRBV15	once	NA	TRBJ1-4	CATSSGPSATNEKLFF	TGTGCCACCAGCTCAGGTCCCAGCGCAACTAATGAAAAACTGTTTTTT
TRBV24-1	NA	NA	TRBJ1-1	CATSSRWGGTEAFF	TGTGCCACCAGTTCCCGGTGGGGAGGCACTGAAGCTTTCTTT
TRBV13	NA	NA	TRBJ2-2	CASSPKEGARTGELFF	TGTGCCAGCAGCCCAAAGGAGGGGGCGCGCACCGGGGAGCTGTTTTTT
TRBV5-6	NA	TRBD1	TRBJ1-1	CASSSGTGVPHTEAFF	TGTGCCAGCAGCTCCGGGACAGGGGTTCCCCACACTGAAGCTTTCTTT
TRBV11-2	NA	TRBD1	TRBJ2-1	CASSKDREYNEQFF	TGTGCCAGCAGCAAAGACAGGGAGTACAATGAGCAGTTCTTC
TRBV5-1	NA	TRBD1	TRBJ1-1	CASSLKGTDSIPNTEAFF	TGCGCCAGCAGCTTAAAGGGGACAGACTCTATTCCGAACACTGAAGCTTTCTTT
TRBV2	NA	NA	TRBJ2-7	CASSELEEQYF	TGTGCCAGCAGTGAACTTGAAGAGCAGTACTTC
TRBV7-6	NA	TRBD1	TRBJ1-6	CASSLGGDRVVGSYNSPLHF	TGTGCCAGCAGCTTAGGCGGGGACAGGGTGGTCGGGTCCTATAATTCACCCCTCCACTTT
TRBV6-5	NA	NA	TRBJ1-5	CASSNEAGTQHF	TGTGCCAGCAGTAATGAGGCGGGAACCCAGCATTTT
TRBV5-4	NA	NA	TRBJ2-3	CASSLGQGSTDTQYF	TGTGCCAGCAGCTTGGGGCAGGGTAGCACAGATACGCAGTATTTT
TRBV9	NA	NA	TRBJ2-3	CASSTWARDTDTQYF	TGTGCCAGCAGCACCTGGGCTCGGGACACAGATACGCAGTATTTT